Each of the 9 T cell receptor beta chains below was sequenced from the same sample in a study of blood T cell repertoires in COVID-19 (dated by TCRdb to between 2020 and 2021). Preparation of the library involved the immunoSEQ multiplex PCR assay. Held by TCRdb, this immuneACCESS table contains in-frame sequences only and omits some clones. Under half of the omission traces to an unresolved V gene where checked; the cause of the rest is unknown. For this sample there are fewer than 85,000 clones; roughly 80% appear just once. 6.9% of the sample rests with the top ten. The sequenced material came from peripheral blood. The receptors come from a man under 40 with COVID-19, enrolled during active disease.

This chain joins TRBV29-1 and TRBJ2-7; D perhaps matches TRBD1 (6 bases). CDR1 and CDR2 from the germline V gene are SQVTM and ANQGSEA. The length of the CDR3 is 13 residues. The V and J ends lost 6 bases and 3 bases respectively, with 15 bases between them. The CDR3 sequence is CSVDTGKGYEQYF. In DNA form, the CDR3 reads TGCAGCGTCGATACAGGGAAAGGCTACGAGCAGTACTTC.

This chain links TRBV11-2 with TRBJ1-2, with 7 bases identical to TRBD1. Losses at the gene ends were 6 bases for V and 4 bases for J; bases not matched to a gene: 8. The CDR3 has 14 residues. The germline CDR1 and CDR2 sequences are SGHAT and FQNNGV. CDR3 DNA: TGTGCCAGCAGTAAACAGGGGTGGTCCTATGGCTACACCTTC. Protein product: CASSKQGWSYGYTF.

The chain is built from TRBV5-4 and TRBJ2-7, with 10 nucleotides matching TRBD1. Germline V gene data show CDR1 as SGHNT and CDR2 as YYREEE (reference sequence). The CDR3 extends over 14 amino acids. With 4 bases clipped from V and 3 bases from J, the junction kept 4 bases outside the gene matches. CDR3 nucleotides: TGTGCCAGCAGCAGGGGACAGGGGCTCTACGAGCAGTACTTC. Translated: CASSRGQGLYEQYF.

The rearrangement links TRBV7-9 to TRBJ2-1; 7 bases are a match to TRBD1. Germline V gene data show CDR1 as SEHNR and CDR2 as FQNEAQ (reference sequence). The CDR3 spans 15 residues. The V and J ends lost 5 bases and 4 bases, in that order; junction bases with no gene match: 8. The CDR3 loop reads CASSQTGTLYNEQFF. The CDR3 DNA reads as TGTGCCAGCAGCCAGACAGGGACCCTTTACAATGAGCAGTTCTTC.

The V and J genes are TRBV10-3 and TRBJ1-2, with TRBD1 identical over 7 bases. The CDR3 is made up of 14 amino acids. The V segment lost 4 bases and the J segment 11 bases; nucleotides outside the gene matches: 13. Germline V lookup: CDR1 ENHRY, CDR2 SYGVKD. CDR3 bases: TGTGCCATCAGTGCCACAGGGGACCCTAACGGATACACCTTC. Protein: CAISATGDPNGYTF.

This chain connects TRBV4-1 to TRBJ1-5; D gene ambiguous. The CDR3 is 16 amino acids. Germline V gene lookup returns CDR1 MGHRA and CDR2 YSYEKL. The V end lost 0 bases, the J end lost 3 bases, and 12 bases lay between the germline ends. The CDR3 protein is CASSQDWRQTNQPQHF. CDR3 bases: TGCGCCAGCAGCCAAGATTGGAGGCAGACCAATCAGCCCCAGCATTTT.

This chain uses TRBV6-5 with TRBJ2-1; 7 bases match TRBD2. The V and J ends lost 6 bases and 8 bases, in that order; junction bases with no gene match: 13. The CDR3 sequence is 15 residues long. Germline assignment: CDR1 MNHEY and CDR2 SVGAGI. CDR3 in DNA: TGTGCCAGCAGCTACCGGGCGGCGGGAGCCTATGAGCAGTTCTTC. This encodes CASSYRAAGAYEQFF.

In DNA, the CDR3 is TGTGCCAGCAGTTCAACAAATAACTATGGCTACACCTTC. It yields the protein CASSSTNNYGYTF. V usage is TRBV28 and J usage is TRBJ1-2; D gene ambiguous. The germline gives CDR1 MDHEN, CDR2 SYDVKM. This CDR3 has 13 amino acids. V lost 4 bases and J 1 base, leaving 7 bases between the germline ends.

Only a few counts were recorded for this clone. The chain is built from TRBV3-1 (or the pseudogene TRBV3-2) and TRBJ2-3; possibly TRBD1 for D (5 bases). Trimming left V 4 bases short and J 1 base short, with 9 bases between. Germline V gene sequence: CDR1 LGHDT, CDR2 YNNKEL (reference sequence). The CDR3 is made up of 14 amino acids. The CDR3 sequence is CASSPGHGTDTQYF. The DNA for the CDR3 is TGTGCCAGCAGCCCCGGACATGGCACAGATACGCAGTATTTT.